This T cell receptor beta chain was sequenced in a study of blood T cell repertoires in COVID-19. Study details: Both acute and convalescent COVID-19 samples were obtained from the United States, Italy and Spain. T cells, B-cell-depleted T cells, or PBMCs provided the cDNA or gDNA that served as material.

CDR3 length equals 15 residues. V lost 2 bases, J lost 7 bases, and 6 bases stayed unmatched. Germline CDR1 SGHTA, CDR2 FQGNSA. The authors' processing: Reference gene primer amplification gave nucleated cell count estimates. Profiling relied on immunoSEQ multiplex PCR, and the TCRdb table lists in-frame clones only, not all of them. The V and J calls and clone size come from that table; D and trimming were worked out from the DNA. This sample has 60,000 to 70,000 clones; about nine tenths occur once, and the top ten carry around 13%. This sequence was found in a human donor with active COVID-19. The donor label of this sample is uncertain. The V call is TRBV7-2, the J call TRBJ2-7; 12 positions agree with TRBD1. Sequenced input: peripheral blood. Written as DNA, the CDR3 is TGTGCCAGCAGCTTAATGGGACAGGGGGCTTGGGAGCAGTACTTC. Encoded protein: CASSLMGQGAWEQYF.